Presented here are 24 T cell receptor beta chains from one specimen sequenced in a study of cytotoxic CD8 clonotypes in ibrutinib-treated CLL. Data came from immunoSEQ multiplex PCR; TCRdb stores just in-frame clones and leaves some out. The table lists tens of thousands of clones, about 68% of them singletons. Sequenced here: PBMCs, sampled before ibrutinib treatment. These receptors originate from a human donor with chronic lymphocytic leukemia.

The chain employs TRBV11-3 and TRBJ1-4, with D maybe TRBD1 (6 bases). Trimming shortened V by 3 bases and J by 7 bases, and 15 bases separated the two germline ends. Per germline, CDR1 SGHNT and CDR2 YENEEA. This CDR3 comprises 15 residues. DNA for the CDR3: TGTGCCAGCAGCTTGCGTAAAGGGGGTAGTGAAAAACTGTTTTTT. The encoded protein is CASSLRKGGSEKLFF.

The chain joins TRBV4-1 to TRBJ2-2; tentatively, D is TRBD2 (6 bases). V lost 4 bases, J lost 6 bases, and 18 bases lay in between. Looked up from germline, CDR1 is MGHRA and CDR2 is YSYEKL. This CDR3 comprises 16 residues. CDR3 region: CASSRSGRDSPGELFF. In nucleotides, the CDR3 is TGCGCCAGCAGCCGATCTGGCAGGGACTCCCCCGGGGAGCTGTTTTTT.

By share, this clone counts as medium-sized. This chain uses TRBV19 with TRBJ2-3; D is ambiguous. Germline V CDR1 and CDR2: LNHDA, SQIVND (reference sequence). Trimming pared 4 bases from V and 3 bases from J, leaving 11 bases between. This CDR3 has 14 amino acids. This chain's CDR3 is CASSTGPETDTQYF. The CDR3 DNA reads as TGTGCCAGTAGTACCGGACCGGAGACAGATACGCAGTATTTT.

The chain uses TRBV13 and TRBJ1-1; TRBD1 is a possible D gene (6 bases). The CDR3 sequence is 14 residues long. Trimming cost V 5 bases and J 1 base, with 11 bases left between them. In germline, CDR1 is PRHDT, CDR2 FYEKMQ (reference sequence). The DNA of the CDR3 is TGTGCCAGCAGCAGCTGGACAGCGAACACTGAAGCTTTCTTT. This gives the protein CASSSWTANTEAFF.

The chain recombines TRBV5-4 with TRBJ2-3, with 14 bases that match TRBD2. V shed 6 bases, J shed 4 bases, and the junction held 7 bases outside the gene matches. CDR3 length: 16 residues. Germline values: CDR1 SGHNT, CDR2 YYREEE (reference sequence). The CDR3 DNA sequence: TGTGCCAGCACCACCAGACTAGCGGGAGGGGCAGATACGCAGTATTTT. This encodes CASTTRLAGGADTQYF.

This clone appeared a single time. V gene TRBV13 combines with J gene TRBJ2-2; the match to TRBD2 covers 12 bases. Germline V gene sequence: CDR1 PRHDT, CDR2 FYEKMQ (reference sequence). The CDR3 spans 17 residues. J gave up 4 bases and V 5 bases, and 8 bases lay outside the gene matches. CDR3 DNA: TGTGCCAGCAGCGTCAGACTAGCGGGGGCGGGCACCGGGGAGCTGTTTTTT. It specifies CASSVRLAGAGTGELFF.

V gene TRBV2 combines with J gene TRBJ1-2; D is undetermined. Trimming stripped 3 bases from V and 2 bases from J, with 4 bases between. CDR3 size: 12 residues. CDR1 and CDR2 from the germline V gene are SNHLY and FYNNEI. CDR3 sequence reads: CASSDPNYGYTF. The CDR3 DNA follows: TGTGCCAGCAGTGATCCGAACTATGGCTACACCTTC. Filled out from reference TRBV2 and TRBJ1-2, the complete variable domain reads EPEVTQTPSHQVTQMGQEVILRCVPISNHLYFYWYRQILGQKVEFLVSFYNNEISEKSEIFDDQFSVERPDGSNFTLKIRSTKLEDSAMYFCASSDPNYGYTFGSGTRLTVV.

This clone is a singleton in its sample. The gene calls are TRBV6-1 and TRBJ1-1, with a tentative D call TRBD1 (5 bases). V shed 4 bases and J shed 2 bases, with 11 bases lying between them. CDR1 MNHNS and CDR2 SASEGT come from the germline V gene. CDR3 length: 14 residues. Here the CDR3 reads CASSVGGSNTEAFF. The CDR3 region has the DNA TGTGCCAGCAGTGTGGGGGGTTCCAACACTGAAGCTTTCTTT.

This chain joins TRBV6-5 and TRBJ2-7, with D perhaps TRBD2 (5 bases). This CDR3 contains 15 residues. Germline CDR1 and CDR2: MNHEY and SVGAGI. V lost 3 bases to trimming and J lost 4 bases, with 16 bases between them. CDR3 sequence reads: CASSYSPGMEYEQYF. Here the CDR3 DNA reads TGTGCCAGCAGTTATTCCCCCGGGATGGAGTACGAGCAGTACTTC.

This clone was seen a few times. The rearrangement uses TRBV19 and TRBJ2-2; D ambiguous. This CDR3 spans 15 amino acids. The V gene lost 0 bases and the J gene lost 0 bases, with 5 bases spanning the gap. Germline V gene lookup returns CDR1 LNHDA and CDR2 SQIVND (reference sequence). The CDR3 DNA reads TGTGCCAGTAGTATAGAAGGAACGAACACCGGGGAGCTGTTTTTT. Translation gives CASSIEGTNTGELFF.

The genes are TRBV27 and TRBJ2-3; D is possibly TRBD1 or TRBD2 (5 bases each). Germline-derived CDR1 and CDR2 are MNHEY and SMNVEV (reference sequence). CDR3 size: 16 residues. Trimming stripped 5 bases from V and 6 bases from J, with 21 bases between. CDR3 DNA sequence: TGTGCCAGCAGTATTATCTCCGGGACCCCCTCCGATACGCAGTATTTT. Amino acid sequence: CASSIISGTPSDTQYF.

This clone was recorded only once. The J gene is TRBJ2-3, the V gene TRBV28, with D possibly matching TRBD2 (5 bases). The CDR3 contains 15 residues. With 3 bases removed from V and 1 base from J, the gap between germline ends came to 11 bases. The germline gives CDR1 MDHEN, CDR2 SYDVKM. CDR3 bases: TGTGCCAGCAGTTTCAGTCTAGCAGGCACAGATACGCAGTATTTT. Protein sequence: CASSFSLAGTDTQYF.

The CDR3, as DNA: TGTGCCAGCAGGGCAGACAGGGCGTCGTACGAGCAGTACTTC. Encoded protein: CASRADRASYEQYF. V usage is TRBV6-1 and J usage is TRBJ2-7; 7 nucleotides match TRBD1. Germline loops: CDR1 MNHNS, CDR2 SASEGT. CDR3 length: 14 amino acids. V dropped 6 bases and J dropped 4; count of bases not matched to a gene: 9.

The rearrangement uses TRBV5-1 and TRBJ2-2; possible D gene TRBD2, 6 bases. The CDR3 has 14 amino acids. Germline V gene lookup returns CDR1 SGHRS and CDR2 YFSETQ. The V and J ends lost 4 bases and 2 bases respectively, with 9 bases between them. The CDR3 DNA follows: TGCGCCAGCAGCGTTGGACTAAACACCGGGGAGCTGTTTTTT. This encodes CASSVGLNTGELFF.

The chain couples TRBV2 to TRBJ2-1; 9 nucleotides agree with TRBD1. This CDR3 contains 13 residues. Germline V gene data show CDR1 as SNHLY and CDR2 as FYNNEI. Trimming took 6 bases from V and 4 from J; bases not matched to a gene: 1. CDR3 DNA sequence: TGTGCCAGCAGAGGACAGGGGTACAATGAGCAGTTCTTC. It encodes CASRGQGYNEQFF.

This chain connects TRBV7-2 to TRBJ2-7, with 9 bases that match TRBD1. Germline lookup yields CDR1 SGHTA and CDR2 FQGNSA. The CDR3 loop spans 16 amino acids. The V and J ends lost 0 bases and 2 bases, in that order; junction bases with no gene match: 5. The CDR3 DNA reads as TGTGCCAGCAGCTTAGCGCCTGGACAGGGGACCTACGAGCAGTACTTC. It codes for CASSLAPGQGTYEQYF.

The rearrangement joins TRBV19 to TRBJ1-5, with 7 bases fitting TRBD1. The CDR3 is 15 residues long. V gave up 6 bases and J gave up 5 bases; unmatched junction bases: 10. Per the germline V gene, CDR1 is LNHDA and CDR2 is SQIVND (reference sequence). The CDR3 loop reads CASRQGQGVYQPQHF. The CDR3 DNA is TGTGCCAGTAGACAGGGTCAGGGGGTGTATCAGCCCCAGCATTTT.

The chain uses TRBV23-1 and TRBJ1-1, with D perhaps matching TRBD1 (5 bases). TRBV23-1 is identified as an open reading frame with a role that is uncertain. V dropped 3 bases and J dropped 4 bases, with 18 bases sitting between them. The CDR3 is 16 residues long. The CDR3 reads CASSHPARGSCTEAFF. CDR3 in DNA: TGCGCCAGCAGTCACCCTGCGAGGGGAAGTTGCACTGAAGCTTTCTTT.

The rearrangement links TRBV6-5 to TRBJ1-2, with D tentatively TRBD1 (6 bases). CDR1 is MNHEY and CDR2 is SVGAGI in the germline V gene. The V end was cut by 6 bases, the J end by 5 bases, with 19 bases between. The CDR3 has 15 residues. The CDR3 region is CASSTYLEGVYGYTF. The CDR3 nucleotides read TGTGCCAGCAGCACCTATCTGGAGGGGGTTTATGGCTACACCTTC.

The chain employs TRBV28 and TRBJ2-7, with D possibly TRBD1 on 6 matching bases. Trimming left V 4 bases short and J 1 base short, with 17 bases between. This CDR3 is 16 amino acids long. Looked up from germline, CDR1 is MDHEN and CDR2 is SYDVKM. DNA of the CDR3: TGTGCCAGCAGTTCCCCTCGAGGGGGAATATCCTACGAGCAGTACTTC. Translation gives CASSSPRGGISYEQYF.

The genes are TRBV4-1 and TRBJ1-2; TRBD1 matches 7 bases. From germline, CDR1 is MGHRA and CDR2 YSYEKL. The CDR3 has 14 amino acids. V trimming: 4 bases; J trimming: 6 bases; junction bases outside the gene matches: 8. The CDR3 region has the DNA TGCGCCAGCAGCCCGGGACAGAATCGAGATGGCTACACCTTC. Amino acid sequence: CASSPGQNRDGYTF.

The rearrangement uses TRBV6-5 and TRBJ2-3; D is ambiguous. CDR3 length: 14 residues. CDR1 and CDR2 (germline): MNHEY, SVGAGI. V gave up 2 bases and J gave up 0 bases, with 6 bases separating them. CDR3 DNA sequence: TGTGCCAGCAGTTACAGAGCAAGCACAGATACGCAGTATTTT. It encodes CASSYRASTDTQYF.

Concerning this clone itself: The junction departs from germline at one end; a sequencing error may be responsible. The chain carries TRBV11-2 and TRBJ2-3; 9 nucleotides line up with TRBD1. The CDR3 sequence is 14 residues long. The germline V gene has CDR1 SGHAT and CDR2 FQNNGV. The CDR3 loop reads CASSSGTGMGESRF. The CDR3, as DNA: TGTGCCAGCAGCTCAGGGACAGGGATGGGGGAATCCCGTTTT.

The chain recombines TRBV27 with TRBJ1-1, with D uncertain. CDR3 size: 15 residues. Per the germline V gene, CDR1 is MNHEY and CDR2 is SMNVEV (reference sequence). V gave up 3 bases and J gave up 1 base, with 12 bases separating them. The CDR3 loop is CASSFHSRPNTEAFF. The CDR3 DNA reads as TGTGCCAGCAGTTTCCACTCGAGACCGAACACTGAAGCTTTCTTT.